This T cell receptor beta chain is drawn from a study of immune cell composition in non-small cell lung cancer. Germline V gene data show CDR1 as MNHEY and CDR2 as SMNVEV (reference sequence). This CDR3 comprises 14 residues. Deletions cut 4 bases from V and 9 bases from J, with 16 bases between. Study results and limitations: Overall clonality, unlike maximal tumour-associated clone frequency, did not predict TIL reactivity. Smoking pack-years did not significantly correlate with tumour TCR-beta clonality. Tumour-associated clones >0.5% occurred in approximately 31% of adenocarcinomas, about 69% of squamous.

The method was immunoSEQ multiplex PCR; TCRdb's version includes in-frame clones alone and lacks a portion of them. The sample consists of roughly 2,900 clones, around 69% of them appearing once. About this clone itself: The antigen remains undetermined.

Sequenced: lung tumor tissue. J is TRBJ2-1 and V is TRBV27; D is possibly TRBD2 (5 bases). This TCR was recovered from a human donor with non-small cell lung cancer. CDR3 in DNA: TGTGCCAGCAGTTACCCGGGGTTAGTTGGTGAGCAGTTCTTC. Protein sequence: CASSYPGLVGEQFF.